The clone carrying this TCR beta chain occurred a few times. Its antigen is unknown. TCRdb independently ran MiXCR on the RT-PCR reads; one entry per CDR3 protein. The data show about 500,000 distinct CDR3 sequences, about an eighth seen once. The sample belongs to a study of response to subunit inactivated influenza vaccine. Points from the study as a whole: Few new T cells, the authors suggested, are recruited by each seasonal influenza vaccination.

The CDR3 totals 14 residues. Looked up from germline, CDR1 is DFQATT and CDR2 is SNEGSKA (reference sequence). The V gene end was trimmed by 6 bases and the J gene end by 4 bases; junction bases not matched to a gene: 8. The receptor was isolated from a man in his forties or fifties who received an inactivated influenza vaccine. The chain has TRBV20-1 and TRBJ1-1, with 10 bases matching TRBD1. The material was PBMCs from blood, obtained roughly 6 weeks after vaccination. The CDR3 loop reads CSARQGARGTEAFF. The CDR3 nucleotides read TGCAGTGCGAGACAGGGGGCGCGTGGCACTGAAGCTTTCTTT.